This T cell receptor (beta chain) comes out of a study of PD-1 blockade in classical Hodgkin lymphoma. All patients experienced relapse after autologous stem cell transplantation, and brentuximab vedotin exposure was variable. Study-level points and caveats: The drivers behind the repertoire differences, possibly disease activity or prior therapy, remain undefined.

Points on this clone: Its antigen is as yet unknown.

Germline V gene sequence: CDR1 SQVTM, CDR2 ANQGSEA. The CDR3 sequence is 15 residues long. V gave up 2 bases and J gave up 0 bases, with 11 bases separating them. This table comes from immunoSEQ multiplex PCR, and its TCRdb copy is limited to in-frame clones, with some not included. The repertoire has around 99,000 clones, 81% of them found once; the top ten carry 16%. This receptor was obtained from a human donor with classical Hodgkin lymphoma. Sequenced here: peripheral blood mononuclear cells (PBMCs), sampled before the second cycle of nivolumab. The chain combines TRBV29-1 with TRBJ2-1, with no clear D. CDR3 sequence: CSVELLTSSYNEQFF. The CDR3 DNA sequence: TGCAGCGTTGAACTTCTTACCAGCTCCTACAATGAGCAGTTCTTC.